The clone carrying this T cell receptor (beta chain) was seen just once. Its cognate antigen is unknown. This sample is part of a study of blood T cells in healthy people across ages. Findings and caveats of the study: Significant beta diversity loss was already apparent by age approximately 42, declining roughly linearly.

All donors came from Russia, were Caucasian and healthy, and spanned ages roughly 6 to 95. Peripheral blood, around 10 milliliters per donor, was collected. PBMCs, at least 7 million per sample, were isolated. This CDR3 is built from 15 residues. In germline, CDR1 is SGHVS, CDR2 FNYEAQ. Through a sample-barcoded 5' primer and a J-beta primer mix, a second PCR was run for about 6 to 11 cycles. Each CDR3 protein is one row after TCRdb ran MiXCR on the 5' RACE reads. Here the sample spans around 780,000 distinct CDR3 sequences, roughly 50% being singletons. Sequenced sample: blood. The TCR sequence derives from a middle-aged man in good health. The chain carries TRBV7-6 and TRBJ2-4; a weak D match, TRBD2 (7 bases). Judging by the DNA end, TRBJ2-7 fits better; the J call may be wrong. The CDR3 DNA follows: TGTGCCAGCAGCTTAGGGGGGGGGCTCAGGCGCGAGCAGTACGTC. Encoded protein: CASSLGGGLRREQYV.